The T cell receptor (beta chain) under discussion was sequenced for a study of OX40 agonist ivuxolimab in advanced cancers. TCRdb's table, derived via immunoSEQ multiplex PCR, lists solely in-frame clones and lacks some. The repertoire holds about 51,000 clones, with around 77% as singletons. V was cut by 0 bases and J by 6 bases, with 9 bases left in between. Looked up from germline, CDR1 is KGHSH and CDR2 is LQKENI. The CDR3 sequence is 14 residues long. This chain joins TRBV18 and TRBJ2-4; maybe TRBD1 (5 bases). The receptor comes from an adult with an advanced solid tumor such as melanoma, head and neck, liver or kidney cancer. Sequenced here: CD4+ or CD8+ T cells sorted from blood, sampled in a trial of the OX40 agonist ivuxolimab. The CDR3 DNA is TGTGCCAGCTCACCACCTCAGGGTTCAAACATTCAGTACTTC. This gives the protein CASSPPQGSNIQYF.